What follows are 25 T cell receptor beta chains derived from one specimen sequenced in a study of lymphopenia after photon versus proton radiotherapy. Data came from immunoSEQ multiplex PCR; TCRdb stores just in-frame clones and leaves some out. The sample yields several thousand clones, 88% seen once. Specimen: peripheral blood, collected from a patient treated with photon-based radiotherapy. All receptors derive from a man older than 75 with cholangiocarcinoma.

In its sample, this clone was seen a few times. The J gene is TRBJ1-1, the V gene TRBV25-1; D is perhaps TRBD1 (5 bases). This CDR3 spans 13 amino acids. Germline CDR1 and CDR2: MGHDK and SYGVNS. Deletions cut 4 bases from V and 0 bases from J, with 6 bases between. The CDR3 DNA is TGTGCCAGCAGTGCAGGGATGAACACTGAAGCTTTCTTT. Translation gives CASSAGMNTEAFF.

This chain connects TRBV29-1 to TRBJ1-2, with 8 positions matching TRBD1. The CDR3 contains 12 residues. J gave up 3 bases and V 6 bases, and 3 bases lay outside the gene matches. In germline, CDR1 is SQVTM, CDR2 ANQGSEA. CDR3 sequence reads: CSVGQGDYGYTF. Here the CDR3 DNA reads TGCAGCGTCGGACAGGGCGACTATGGCTACACCTTC. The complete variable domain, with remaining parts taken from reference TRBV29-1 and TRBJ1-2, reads SAVISQKPSRDICQRGTSLTIQCQVDSQVTMMFWYRQQPGQSLTLIATANQGSEATYESGFVIDKFPISRPNLTFSTLTVSNMSPEDSSIYLCSVGQGDYGYTFGSGTRLTVV.

The CDR3 DNA reads as TGTGCCGGGGGGTCGGGAAATCAGCCCCAGCATTTT. Its protein is CAGGSGNQPQHF. The V gene is TRBV28, the J gene TRBJ1-5; a weak D match, TRBD1 (5 bases). Per the germline V gene, CDR1 is MDHEN and CDR2 is SYDVKM. The germline V and J ends were trimmed by 11 bases and 4 bases, with 12 bases remaining between them. This CDR3 has 12 residues.

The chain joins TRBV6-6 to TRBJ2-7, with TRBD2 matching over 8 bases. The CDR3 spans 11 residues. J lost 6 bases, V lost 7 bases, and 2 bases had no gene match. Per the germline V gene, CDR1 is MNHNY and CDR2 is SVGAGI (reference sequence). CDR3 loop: CASTAGVEQYF. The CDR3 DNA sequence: TGTGCCAGCACAGCGGGGGTCGAGCAGTACTTC.

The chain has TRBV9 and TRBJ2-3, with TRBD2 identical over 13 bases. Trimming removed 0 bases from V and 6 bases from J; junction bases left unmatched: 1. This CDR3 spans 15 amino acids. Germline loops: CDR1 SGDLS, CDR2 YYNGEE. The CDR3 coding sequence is TGTGCCAGCAGCGTAGGGACTAGCGGGGGTGATACGCAGTATTTT. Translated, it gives CASSVGTSGGDTQYF.

CDR3 bases: TGTGCCAGCAGCCCGATAGCGGGGAACCAAGAGACCCAGTACTTC. Translating gives CASSPIAGNQETQYF. The chain recombines TRBV7-3 with TRBJ2-5, with 8 bases aligning to TRBD2. Per the germline V gene, CDR1 is SGHTA and CDR2 is FQGTGA. With V trimmed by 5 bases and J by 0 bases, 5 bases remained unmatched. The CDR3 covers 15 residues.

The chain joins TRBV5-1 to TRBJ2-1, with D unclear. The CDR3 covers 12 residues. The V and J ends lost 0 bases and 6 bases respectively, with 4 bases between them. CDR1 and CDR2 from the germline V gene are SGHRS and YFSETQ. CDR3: CASSLVFNEQFF. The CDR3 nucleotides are TGCGCCAGCAGCTTGGTTTTCAATGAGCAGTTCTTC. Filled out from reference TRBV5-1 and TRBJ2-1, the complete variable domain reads KAGVTQTPRYLIKTRGQQVTLSCSPISGHRSVSWYQQTPGQGLQFLFEYFSETQRNKGNFPGRFSGRQFSNSRSEMNVSTLELGDSALYLCASSLVFNEQFFGPGTRLTVL.

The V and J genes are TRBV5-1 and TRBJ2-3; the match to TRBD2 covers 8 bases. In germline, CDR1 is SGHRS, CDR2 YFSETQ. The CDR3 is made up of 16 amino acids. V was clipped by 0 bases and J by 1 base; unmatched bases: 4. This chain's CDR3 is CASSLGGRRGTDTQYF. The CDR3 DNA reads TGCGCCAGCAGCTTGGGCGGGAGGAGGGGCACAGATACGCAGTATTTT.

CDR3 sequence: CASSPFEGSYGYTF. DNA for the CDR3: TGTGCCAGCAGCCCCTTCGAGGGGAGCTATGGCTACACCTTC. The chain employs TRBV7-2 and TRBJ1-2; D may be TRBD1 (5 bases). This CDR3 comprises 14 residues. V shed 5 bases and J shed 4 bases, with 14 bases lying between them. From germline, CDR1 is SGHTA and CDR2 FQGNSA.

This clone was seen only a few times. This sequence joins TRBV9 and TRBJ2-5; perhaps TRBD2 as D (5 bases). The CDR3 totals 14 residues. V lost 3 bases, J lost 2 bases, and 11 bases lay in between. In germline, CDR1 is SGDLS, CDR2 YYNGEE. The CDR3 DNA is TGTGCCAGCAGCGCCCGACGGGAACAAGAGACCCAGTACTTC. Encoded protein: CASSARREQETQYF.

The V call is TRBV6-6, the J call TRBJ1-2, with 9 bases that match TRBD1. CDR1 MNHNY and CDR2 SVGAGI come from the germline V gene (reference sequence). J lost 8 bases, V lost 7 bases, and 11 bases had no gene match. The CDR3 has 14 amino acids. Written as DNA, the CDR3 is TGTGCCAGCACCCCTACGGACAGGGGCTGGGGCTACACCTTC. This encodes CASTPTDRGWGYTF.

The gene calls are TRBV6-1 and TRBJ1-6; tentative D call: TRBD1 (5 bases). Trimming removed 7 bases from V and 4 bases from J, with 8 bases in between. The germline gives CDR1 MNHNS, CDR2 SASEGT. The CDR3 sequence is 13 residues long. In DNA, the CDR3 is TGTGCCAGCACGTCAGGGTATAATTCACCCCTCCACTTT. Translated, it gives CASTSGYNSPLHF.

CDR3 sequence: CASSLQGGSYEQYF. In DNA form, the CDR3 reads TGTGCCAGCAGTTTGCAGGGGGGTTCCTACGAGCAGTACTTC. The gene calls are TRBV28 and TRBJ2-7, with D perhaps TRBD1 (7 bases). V was shortened by 3 bases and J by 1 base, with 10 bases between the two germline ends. Germline lookup yields CDR1 MDHEN and CDR2 SYDVKM. This CDR3 has 14 residues.

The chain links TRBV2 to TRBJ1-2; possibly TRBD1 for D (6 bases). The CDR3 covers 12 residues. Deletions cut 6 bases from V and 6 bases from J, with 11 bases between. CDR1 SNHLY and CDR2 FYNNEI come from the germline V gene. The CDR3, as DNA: TGTGCCAGCAGAGAACAGGGACATGGCTACACCTTC. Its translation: CASREQGHGYTF.

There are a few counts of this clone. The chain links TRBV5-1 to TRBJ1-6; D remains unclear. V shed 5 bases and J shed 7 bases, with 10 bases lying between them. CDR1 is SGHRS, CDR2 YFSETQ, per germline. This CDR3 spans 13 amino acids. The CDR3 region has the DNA TGCGCCAGCAGGATCGACTGGAATTCACCCCTCCACTTT. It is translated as CASRIDWNSPLHF.

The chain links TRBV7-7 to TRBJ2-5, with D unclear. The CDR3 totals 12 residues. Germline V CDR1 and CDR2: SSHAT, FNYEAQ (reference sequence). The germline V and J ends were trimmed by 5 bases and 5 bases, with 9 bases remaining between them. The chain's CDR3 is CASSRSGETQYF. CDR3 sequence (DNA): TGTGCCAGCAGCCGAAGTGGGGAGACCCAGTACTTC.

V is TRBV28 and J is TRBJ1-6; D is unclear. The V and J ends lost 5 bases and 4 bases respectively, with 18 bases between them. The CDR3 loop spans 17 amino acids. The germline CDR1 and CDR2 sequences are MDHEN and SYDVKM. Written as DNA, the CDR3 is TGTGCCAGCAGTCTTGGTCAGGCTGCTGGTTATAATTCACCCCTCCACTTT. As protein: CASSLGQAAGYNSPLHF.

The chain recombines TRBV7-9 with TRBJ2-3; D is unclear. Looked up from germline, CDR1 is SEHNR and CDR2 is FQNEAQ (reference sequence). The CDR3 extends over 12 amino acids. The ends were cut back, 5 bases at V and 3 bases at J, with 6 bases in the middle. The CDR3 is CASSPRTDTQYF. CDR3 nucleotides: TGTGCCAGCAGCCCACGGACAGATACGCAGTATTTT.

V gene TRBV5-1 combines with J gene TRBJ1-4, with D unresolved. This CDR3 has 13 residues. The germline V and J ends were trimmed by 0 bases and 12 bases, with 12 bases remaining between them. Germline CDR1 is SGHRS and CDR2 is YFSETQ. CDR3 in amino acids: CASSLVSDAQLFF. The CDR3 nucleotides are TGCGCCAGCAGCTTGGTATCTGACGCGCAACTGTTTTTT.

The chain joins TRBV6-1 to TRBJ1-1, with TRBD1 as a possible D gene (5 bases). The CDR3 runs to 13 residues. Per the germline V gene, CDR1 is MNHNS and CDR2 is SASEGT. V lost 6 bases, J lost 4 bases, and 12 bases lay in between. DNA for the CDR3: TGTGCCAGCAGGCCATCCGGGGGCACTGAAGCTTTCTTT. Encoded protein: CASRPSGGTEAFF.

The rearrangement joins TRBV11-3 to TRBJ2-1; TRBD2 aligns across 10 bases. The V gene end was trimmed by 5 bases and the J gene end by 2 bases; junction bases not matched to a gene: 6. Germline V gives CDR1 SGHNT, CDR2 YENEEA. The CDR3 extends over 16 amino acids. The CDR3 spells CASSRRTSGTYNEQFF. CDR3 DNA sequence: TGTGCCAGCAGCCGAAGGACTAGCGGAACCTACAATGAGCAGTTCTTC.

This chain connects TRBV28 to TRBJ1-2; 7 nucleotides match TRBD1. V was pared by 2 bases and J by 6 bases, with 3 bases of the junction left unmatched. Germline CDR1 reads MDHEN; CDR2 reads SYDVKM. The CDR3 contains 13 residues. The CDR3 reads CASSLPTGNGYTF. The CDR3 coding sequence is TGTGCCAGCAGTTTACCGACAGGGAATGGCTACACCTTC.

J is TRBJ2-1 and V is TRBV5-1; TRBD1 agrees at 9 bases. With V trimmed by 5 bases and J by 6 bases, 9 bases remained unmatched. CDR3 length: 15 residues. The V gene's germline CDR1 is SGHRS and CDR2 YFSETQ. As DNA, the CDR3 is TGCGCCAGCAGTTTTACAGGGGGCTCCCTCAATGAGCAGTTCTTC. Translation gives CASSFTGGSLNEQFF.

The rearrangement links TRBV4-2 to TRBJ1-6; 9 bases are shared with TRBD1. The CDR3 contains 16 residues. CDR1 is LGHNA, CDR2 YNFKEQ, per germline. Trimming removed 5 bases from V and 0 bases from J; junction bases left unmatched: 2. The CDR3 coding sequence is TGTGCCAGCAGCGGGACAGGGAGCTCCTATAATTCACCCCTCCACTTT. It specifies CASSGTGSSYNSPLHF.

CDR3 sequence: CASSLGSGTHQETQYF. In DNA form, the CDR3 reads TGTGCCAGCAGCTTAGGGTCAGGAACTCACCAAGAGACCCAGTACTTC. The chain recombines TRBV7-9 with TRBJ2-5, with unresolved D. V lost 1 base, J lost 0 bases, and 12 bases lay in between. The CDR3 has 16 amino acids. Germline V gene sequence: CDR1 SEHNR, CDR2 FQNEAQ (reference sequence). The whole variable domain, remainder taken from reference TRBV7-9 and TRBJ2-5, is DTGVSQNPRHKITKRGQNVTFRCDPISEHNRLYWYRQTLGQGPEFLTYFQNEAQLEKSRLLSDRFSAERPKGSFSTLEIQRTEQGDSAMYLCASSLGSGTHQETQYFGPGTRLLVL.